This paragraph covers one TCR beta chain sequence. The data belong to a study of blood T cell repertoires in COVID-19. Sequencing used immunoSEQ multiplex PCR; TCRdb keeps in-frame clones, though not all of them. This table has roughly 500,000 clones, roughly 90% appearing once. Trimming removed 6 bases from V and 5 bases from J; junction bases left unmatched: 9. The CDR3 runs 14 residues. Germline V gene sequence: CDR1 LGHNA, CDR2 YNFKEQ. Participants had their cohort set by participant-reported clinical history. The receptor was derived from a woman in her forties who had recovered from COVID-19. V is TRBV4-2 and J is TRBJ1-1, with TRBD1 matching over 7 bases. The sequenced sample consisted of PBMCs or T cells enriched from blood (not recorded which). The CDR3 spells CASSSGTARTEAFF. The CDR3 DNA reads TGTGCCAGCAGTTCCGGGACAGCGAGGACTGAAGCTTTCTTT.